These T cell receptor beta chains were read from a single sample in a study of identical twins. Each CDR3 protein gets one entry after TCRdb re-called the 5' RACE reads with MiXCR. The sample lists some 1,600,000 distinct CDR3 sequences; less than 40% were seen once. Sequenced input: cord blood. The receptor set was obtained from a newborn girl in good health. The CDR3 runs from the conserved cysteine through the conserved F or W. D genes are given only for firm matches. Clone size is shown for a subset of rows, as once, few, many or a class of expanded clone.

size: NA; V: TRBV20-1; D: TRBD2; J: TRBJ2-1; DNA: TGCAGTGCTCCCCCTAGCGGGAGGGCCCAGAGGGTATACAATGAGCAGTTCTTC; CDR3: CSAPPSGRAQRVYNEQFF
size: few; V: TRBV30; D: NA; J: TRBJ1-2; DNA: TGTGCCTGGAGTGTCGGGAGATACTATGGCTACACCTTC; CDR3: CAWSVGRYYGYTF
size: once; V: TRBV5-1; D: NA; J: TRBJ2-5; DNA: TGCGCCAGCAGCCACACTTTGTCGGGGGCCGGTCTTGAGACCCAGTACTTC; CDR3: CASSHTLSGAGLETQYF
size: many; V: TRBV7-2; D: NA; J: TRBJ1-5; DNA: TGTGCCAGCAGTTTAGTGGGGGGTCAGCCCCAGCATTTT; CDR3: CASSLVGGQPQHF
size: NA; V: TRBV7-9; D: NA; J: TRBJ2-1; DNA: TGTGTCAGCAGCTTAGCCGGGGCCAATGAGCAGTTCTTC; CDR3: CVSSLAGANEQFF
size: few; V: TRBV7-9; D: NA; J: TRBJ1-1; DNA: TGTGCCAGCAGCCCTTGGAGGGGTAACACTGAAGCTTTCTTT; CDR3: CASSPWRGNTEAFF
size: many; V: TRBV10-3; D: TRBD1; J: TRBJ2-4; DNA: TGTGCCATCAGTGATGGTGGACAGGGGGCGCGGGGAAACATTCAGTACTTC; CDR3: CAISDGGQGARGNIQYF
size: NA; V: TRBV20-1; D: TRBD2; J: TRBJ2-1; DNA: TGCAGTGCTCATCTAGCGGGACTATACAATGAGCAGTTCTTC; CDR3: CSAHLAGLYNEQFF
size: NA; V: TRBV20-1; D: TRBD1; J: TRBJ2-1; DNA: TGCAGTGCAGACCGGACAGGGGATATATACAATGAGCAGTTCTTC; CDR3: CSADRTGDIYNEQFF
size: NA; V: TRBV18; D: TRBD2; J: TRBJ2-1; DNA: TGTGCCAGCTCAGAAAGCGGGAGTACGTATGAGCAGTTCTTC; CDR3: CASSESGSTYEQFF
size: NA; V: TRBV12-3/TRBV12-4; D: NA; J: TRBJ2-7; DNA: TGTGCCAGCAGTTTAGCGATGGGGCAGTACTTC; CDR3: CASSLAMGQYF
size: NA; V: TRBV11-2; D: TRBD2; J: TRBJ2-3; DNA: TGTGCCAGCAGCTTCCGGCGGGGGGGCACAGGTACGCAGTATTTT; CDR3: CASSFRRGGTGTQYF
size: NA; V: TRBV4-1; D: NA; J: TRBJ2-3; DNA: TGCGCCAGCAGCCAAGAACCCTCTTACACAGATACGCAGTATTTT; CDR3: CASSQEPSYTDTQYF
size: NA; V: TRBV29-1; D: NA; J: TRBJ2-7; DNA: TGCAGCGTTGAAGAAGGGGACAAAAACGAGCAGTACTTC; CDR3: CSVEEGDKNEQYF
size: many; V: TRBV11-1; D: TRBD1; J: TRBJ1-2; DNA: TGTGCCAGCAGCTTTCGGACAGGGGTCTATGGCTACACCTTC; CDR3: CASSFRTGVYGYTF
size: NA; V: TRBV6-1; D: NA; J: TRBJ1-2; DNA: TGTGCCAGCAGTGATCCCTTTACAGGCTCCTATGGCTACACCTTC; CDR3: CASSDPFTGSYGYTF
size: few; V: TRBV4-2; D: NA; J: TRBJ2-1; DNA: TGTGCCAGCAGCCAAGATGGGTCGATCTCGAGCTCCTACAATGAGCAGTTCTTC; CDR3: CASSQDGSISSSYNEQFF
size: few; V: TRBV7-2; D: NA; J: TRBJ1-6; DNA: TGTGCCAGCAGCCCCCGGGACCTTCCAAATTCACCCCTCCACTTT; CDR3: CASSPRDLPNSPLHF
size: few; V: TRBV20-1; D: NA; J: TRBJ2-7; DNA: TGCAGTGTCATGCCCGAGCAGTACTTC; CDR3: CSVMPEQYF
size: NA; V: TRBV5-1; D: NA; J: TRBJ2-7; DNA: TGCGCCAGCAGCCCTGGCGCAGGGAGTGGGTACAATGAGCAGTACTTC; CDR3: CASSPGAGSGYNEQYF
size: NA; V: TRBV27; D: NA; J: TRBJ2-1; DNA: TGTGCCAGCATGGGACTCAGAAATGAGCAGTTCTTC; CDR3: CASMGLRNEQFF
size: NA; V: TRBV6-5; D: NA; J: TRBJ2-1; DNA: TGTGCCAGCAGTTACGGTACAGCTAACAATGAGCAGTTCTTC; CDR3: CASSYGTANNEQFF
size: few; V: TRBV4-1; D: NA; J: TRBJ1-5; DNA: TGCGCCAGCAGCCAATATCAACAGGGCAGCGGTAATCAGCCCCAGCATTTT; CDR3: CASSQYQQGSGNQPQHF
size: NA; V: TRBV12-3/TRBV12-4; D: TRBD1; J: TRBJ1-2; DNA: TGTGCCAGCAGTCTAACAGGGGGAAGAAGCTATGGCTACACCTTC; CDR3: CASSLTGGRSYGYTF
size: many; V: TRBV11-2; D: NA; J: TRBJ2-1; DNA: TGTGCCAGCAGCTTAGGCGGTGTTGAGCAGTTCTTC; CDR3: CASSLGGVEQFF
size: NA; V: TRBV4-2; D: NA; J: TRBJ2-7; DNA: TGTGCCAGCGGCCGAGTGCTCCGGGACTTCATCGTCCATGAGCAGTACTTC; CDR3: CASGRVLRDFIVHEQYF
size: NA; V: TRBV20-1; D: NA; J: TRBJ1-6; DNA: TGCAGTGCTAGGCCCCGGGCAGGGCTCTGGTCACCCCTCCACTTT; CDR3: CSARPRAGLWSPLHF
size: NA; V: TRBV3-1; D: TRBD2; J: TRBJ2-3; DNA: TGTGCCAGCAGCCAAGGGCCGGGACTAGCGCCCTCAGATACGCAGTATTTT; CDR3: CASSQGPGLAPSDTQYF
size: NA; V: TRBV20-1; D: TRBD2; J: TRBJ2-3; DNA: TGTTTCGGCGGGAGGCCCTCGGGGACAGATACGCAGTATTTT; CDR3: CFGGRPSGTDTQYF